The entry that follows covers one T cell receptor (beta chain) sequence. Its antigen remains unknown. The data belong to a study of blood T cells in healthy people across ages. Study outcomes and limitations: Diversity estimates drawn from one million T cells were deemed underestimates.

Germline CDR1 reads SGHDT; CDR2 reads YYEEEE. Losses at the gene ends were 3 bases for V and 2 bases for J; bases not matched to a gene: 9. The CDR3 loop spans 16 amino acids. For the second PCR, which ran for about 6 to 11 cycles, a sample-barcoded 5' primer and a J-beta primer mix were used. TCRdb fed the 5' RACE reads into MiXCR, producing one record per CDR3 protein. The sample lists about 640,000 distinct CDR3 sequences; around three fifths were seen once. This TCR was sampled from a man aged 60-69 years in good health. Sequences were obtained from blood. The genes are TRBV5-6 and TRBJ2-3; 7 nucleotides agree with TRBD2. This CDR3 reads CASSSLTSRYTDTQYF. In nucleotides, the CDR3 is TGTGCCAGCAGCTCACTGACTAGCAGATACACAGATACGCAGTATTTT.